These 2 T cell receptor beta chains originate from one sample sequenced in a study of blood T cell repertoires in COVID-19. Produced via immunoSEQ multiplex PCR; TCRdb's table is partial and in-frame only. The sample has more than 95,000 clones; 70% to 75% are singletons. The sample was peripheral blood. The receptors derive from a man at least 80 years old with COVID-19, enrolled during active disease.

The chain joins TRBV21-1 to TRBJ2-6; the table's TRBD1 call for D was not verified on the DNA. TRBV21-1 is described as a pseudogene. The CDR3 consists of 18 residues. CDR3 nucleotides: TGTGCCAGCAGCAAAAATCCTTCACACAGCTCTGGGGCCAACGTCCTGACTTTC. Translation gives CASSKNPSHSSGANVLTF.

V usage is TRBV20-1 and J usage is TRBJ1-1; 8 bases are shared with TRBD1. This CDR3 region has 10 residues. Per germline, CDR1 DFQATT and CDR2 SNEGSKA (reference sequence). Germline trimming cut 7 bases from V and 9 bases from J; bases unmatched to any gene: 4. The CDR3 coding sequence is TGCAGTGTCAGGACAGGGAAAGCTTTCTTT. Its protein product is CSVRTGKAFF.